This T cell receptor (beta chain) came from a study of T cell repertoires in cytomegalovirus infection. In the study overall: Public signatures in TCR beta pointed to CMV infection and matching HLA type. Study-wide findings and caveats: HLA-C-restricted CMV clonotypes gave the most frequent clonotype in two of eight donors. The cumulative frequency of public TCR beta families identified carriers of CMV plus the relevant HLA.

TCRdb reprocessed the reads via MiXCR and lists one record per CDR3 protein. The sample records hundreds of thousands of distinct CDR3 sequences, approximately 25% being singletons. The germline CDR1 and CDR2 sequences are DFQATT and SNEGSKA (reference sequence). The CDR3 totals 15 residues. Trimming shortened V by 1 base and J by 8 bases, and 15 bases separated the two germline ends. Only one count was recorded for this clonotype. Its antigen remains unknown. Sequenced material: CD8+ T cells from PBMCs. The source of this sequence is a human donor in good health (CMV status not recorded). Some clones in this sample may be carry-over from other donors' samples. The chain combines TRBV20-1 with TRBJ1-6; D is possibly TRBD1 (6 bases). The DNA for the CDR3 is TGCAGTGCTAGAGTCAAAGGGGGAACGGATTCACCCCTCCACTTT. Its translation: CSARVKGGTDSPLHF.